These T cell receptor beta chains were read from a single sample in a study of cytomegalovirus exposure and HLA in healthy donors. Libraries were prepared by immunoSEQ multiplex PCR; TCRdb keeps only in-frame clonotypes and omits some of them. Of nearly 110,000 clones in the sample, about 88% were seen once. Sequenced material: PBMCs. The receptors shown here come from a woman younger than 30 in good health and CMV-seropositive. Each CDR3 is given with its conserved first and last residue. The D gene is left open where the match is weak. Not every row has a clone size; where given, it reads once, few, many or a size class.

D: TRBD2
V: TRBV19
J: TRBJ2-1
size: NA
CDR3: CASSVGTSGGAYNEQFF
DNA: TGTGCCAGTAGTGTCGGGACTAGCGGGGGGGCCTACAATGAGCAGTTCTTC

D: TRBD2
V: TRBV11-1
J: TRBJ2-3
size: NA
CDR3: CASSFGGGTDTQYF
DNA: TGTGCCAGCAGCTTTGGCGGGGGAACAGATACGCAGTATTTT

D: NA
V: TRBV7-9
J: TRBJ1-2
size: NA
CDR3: CASSLARDYGYTF
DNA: TGTGCCAGCAGCTTAGCCCGGGACTATGGCTACACCTTC

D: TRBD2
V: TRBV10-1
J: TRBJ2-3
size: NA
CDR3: CASSGSSGVGDTQYF
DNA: TGCGCCAGCAGTGGTAGTAGCGGGGTAGGAGATACGCAGTATTTT

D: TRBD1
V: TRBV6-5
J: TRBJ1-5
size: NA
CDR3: CASRDRGNQPQHF
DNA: TGTGCCAGCAGAGACAGGGGCAATCAGCCCCAGCATTTT

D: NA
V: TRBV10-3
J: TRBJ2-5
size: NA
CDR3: CAISESAGEETQYF
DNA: TGTGCCATCAGTGAGTCGGCAGGGGAAGAGACCCAGTACTTC

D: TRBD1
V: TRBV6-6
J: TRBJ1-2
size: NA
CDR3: CASSTPGQGLRGYTF
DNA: TGTGCCAGCAGCACCCCGGGACAGGGGCTCCGGGGCTACACCTTC

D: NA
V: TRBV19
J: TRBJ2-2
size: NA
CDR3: CASREGRKGGELFF
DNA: TGTGCCAGTAGAGAGGGTAGGAAAGGCGGGGAGCTGTTTTTT

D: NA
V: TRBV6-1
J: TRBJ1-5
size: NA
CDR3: CASSSGVLSNQPQHF
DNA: TGTGCCAGCTCCTCAGGGGTCCTTAGCAATCAGCCCCAGCATTTT

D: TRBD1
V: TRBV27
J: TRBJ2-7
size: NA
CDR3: CATFGTAYEQYF
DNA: TGTGCCACCTTCGGGACAGCGTACGAGCAGTACTTC

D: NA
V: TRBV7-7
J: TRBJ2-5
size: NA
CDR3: CASSLGGRETQYF
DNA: TGTGCTAGCAGCTTAGGAGGGAGAGAGACCCAGTACTTC

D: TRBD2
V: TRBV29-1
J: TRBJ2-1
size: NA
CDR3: CSAGRASGGGGEQFF
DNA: TGCAGCGCTGGTCGGGCTAGCGGGGGGGGTGGTGAGCAGTTCTTC

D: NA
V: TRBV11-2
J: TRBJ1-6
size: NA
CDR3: CASSLDLTQPLHF
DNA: TGTGCCAGCAGCTTAGATCTTACACAACCCCTCCACTTT

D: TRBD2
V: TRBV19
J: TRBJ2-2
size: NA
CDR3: CASSIRSGGAGELFF
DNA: TGTGCCAGTAGTATACGGAGCGGGGGGGCCGGGGAGCTGTTTTTT

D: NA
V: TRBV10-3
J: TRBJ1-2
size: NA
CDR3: CAISGPGISLSSDGYTF
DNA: TGTGCCATCAGCGGACCCGGGATCTCTTTATCTTCGGATGGCTACACCTTC

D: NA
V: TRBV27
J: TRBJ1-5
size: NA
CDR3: CASSFTGLGQPQHF
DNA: TGTGCCAGCAGTTTCACAGGGTTGGGGCAGCCCCAGCATTTT

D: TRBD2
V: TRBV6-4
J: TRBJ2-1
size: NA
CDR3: CASSDSGGLGYNEQFF
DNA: TGTGCCAGCAGTGACTCGGGGGGGTTGGGCTACAATGAGCAGTTCTTC

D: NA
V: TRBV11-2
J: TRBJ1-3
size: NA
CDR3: CASSFSLYASGNTIYF
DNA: TGTGCCAGCAGCTTTAGCCTATACGCCTCTGGAAACACCATATATTTT

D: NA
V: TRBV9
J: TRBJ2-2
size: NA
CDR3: CASSAGQKNTGELFF
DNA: TGTGCCAGCAGCGCCGGACAGAAGAACACCGGGGAGCTGTTTTTT

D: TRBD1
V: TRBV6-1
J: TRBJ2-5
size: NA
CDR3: CASSLGTVKETQYF
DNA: TGTGCCAGCAGCCTCGGGACAGTCAAAGAGACCCAGTACTTC

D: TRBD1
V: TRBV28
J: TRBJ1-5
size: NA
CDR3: CASRRTGAGNQPQHF
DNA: TGTGCCAGCAGGAGAACAGGGGCCGGCAATCAGCCCCAGCATTTT

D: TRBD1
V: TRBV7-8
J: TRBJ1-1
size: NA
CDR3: CASRAGTGEDEAFF
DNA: TGTGCCAGCAGGGCCGGGACAGGGGAGGATGAAGCTTTCTTT

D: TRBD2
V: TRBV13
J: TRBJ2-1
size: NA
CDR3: CASNNLAGGYNEQFF
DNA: TGTGCCAGCAACAATCTAGCGGGGGGTTACAATGAGCAGTTCTTC

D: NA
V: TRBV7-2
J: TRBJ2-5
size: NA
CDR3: CASSSYQETQYF
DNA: TGTGCCAGCAGCTCCTACCAAGAGACCCAGTACTTC

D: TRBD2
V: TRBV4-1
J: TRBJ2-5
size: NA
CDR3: CASSQDLVAGGGFETQYF
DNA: TGCGCCAGCAGCCAAGATCTAGTAGCGGGGGGGGGATTTGAGACCCAGTACTTC

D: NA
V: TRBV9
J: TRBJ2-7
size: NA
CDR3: CASSPRGATYEQYF
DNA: TGTGCCAGCAGCCCCCGGGGGGCAACCTACGAGCAGTACTTC

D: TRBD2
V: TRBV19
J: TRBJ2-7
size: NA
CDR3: CASRRAGGYEQYF
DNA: TGTGCCAGTAGAAGAGCGGGGGGCTACGAGCAGTACTTC

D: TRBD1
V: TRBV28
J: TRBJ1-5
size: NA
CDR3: CASSSRQGGFGQPQHF
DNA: TGTGCCAGCAGTTCGAGACAGGGGGGGTTTGGCCAGCCCCAGCATTTT

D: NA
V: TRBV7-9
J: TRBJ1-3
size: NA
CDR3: CASSSPFTSNTIYF
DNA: TGTGCCAGCAGCTCCCCCTTTACTAGTAACACCATATATTTT

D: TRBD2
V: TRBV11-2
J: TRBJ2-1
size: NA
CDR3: CASRRSGGALDEQFF
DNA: TGTGCCAGCAGGCGTAGCGGGGGGGCCCTTGATGAGCAGTTCTTC

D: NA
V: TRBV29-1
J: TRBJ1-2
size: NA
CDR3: CSVEKGMDGYTF
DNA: TGCAGCGTTGAAAAGGGGATGGATGGCTACACCTTC

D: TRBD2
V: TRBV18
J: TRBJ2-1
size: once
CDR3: CASLTSGGANEQFF
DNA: TGTGCCAGCCTGACTAGCGGGGGGGCTAATGAGCAGTTCTTC

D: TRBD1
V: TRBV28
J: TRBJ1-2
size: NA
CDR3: CASTFSAGGAVYTF
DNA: TGTGCCAGCACCTTCTCAGCAGGGGGCGCGGTGTACACCTTC

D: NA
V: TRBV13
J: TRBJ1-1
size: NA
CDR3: CASAREGADGEAFF
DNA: TGTGCCAGCGCCAGGGAAGGGGCGGACGGTGAAGCTTTCTTT

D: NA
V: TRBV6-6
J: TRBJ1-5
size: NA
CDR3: CASSYEVYSNQPQHF
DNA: TGTGCCAGCAGTTACGAGGTTTATAGCAATCAGCCCCAGCATTTT

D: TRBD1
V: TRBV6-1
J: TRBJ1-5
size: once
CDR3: CASNDRVHQPQHF
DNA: TGTGCCAGCAACGACAGGGTCCATCAGCCCCAGCATTTT

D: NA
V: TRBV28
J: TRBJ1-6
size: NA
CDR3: CASLPQGTLNVSPLHF
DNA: TGTGCCAGCTTACCCCAGGGGACACTTAACGTTTCACCCCTCCACTTT

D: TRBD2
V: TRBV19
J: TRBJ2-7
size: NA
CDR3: CASSIRLAGTYEQYF
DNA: TGTGCCAGTAGTATCCGACTAGCGGGGACCTACGAGCAGTACTTC